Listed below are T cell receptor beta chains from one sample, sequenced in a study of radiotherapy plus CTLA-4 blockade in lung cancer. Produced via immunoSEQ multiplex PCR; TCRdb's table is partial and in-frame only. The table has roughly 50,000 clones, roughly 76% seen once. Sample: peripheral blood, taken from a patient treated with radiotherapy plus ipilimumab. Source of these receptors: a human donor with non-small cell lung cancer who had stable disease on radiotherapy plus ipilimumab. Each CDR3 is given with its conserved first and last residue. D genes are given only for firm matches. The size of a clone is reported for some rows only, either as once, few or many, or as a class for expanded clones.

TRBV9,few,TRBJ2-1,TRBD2,CASSVGAGGHNEQFF,TGTGCCAGCAGCGTAGGTGCGGGGGGACACAATGAGCAGTTCTTC
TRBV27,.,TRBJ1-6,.,CASKLHGNSPLHF,TGTGCCAGCAAATTACATGGGAATTCACCCCTCCACTTT
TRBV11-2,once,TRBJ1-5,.,CASSLDRNRAEPQHF,TGTGCCAGCAGCTTAGATCGAAACAGGGCGGAGCCCCAGCATTTT
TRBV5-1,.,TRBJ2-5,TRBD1,CASSFGTGQETQYF,TGCGCCAGCAGCTTCGGGACAGGTCAAGAGACCCAGTACTTC
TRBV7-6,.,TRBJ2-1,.,CASSRGGLSYNEQFF,TGTGCCAGCAGTAGGGGGGGGCTTTCCTACAATGAGCAGTTCTTC
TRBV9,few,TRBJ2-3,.,CASSGRSGDHRTDTQYF,TGTGCCAGCAGCGGTCGGAGTGGGGATCATCGCACAGATACGCAGTATTTT
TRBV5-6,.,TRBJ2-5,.,CASSLGQQETQYF,TGTGCCAGCAGCTTGGGACAGCAAGAGACCCAGTACTTC
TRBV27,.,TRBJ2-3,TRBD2,CASTLAGGRGTDTQYF,TGTGCCAGCACCCTAGCGGGGGGGAGGGGCACAGATACGCAGTATTTT
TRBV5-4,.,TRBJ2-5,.,CASSFHRDLETQYF,TGTGCCAGCAGCTTTCACAGGGATTTGGAGACCCAGTACTTC
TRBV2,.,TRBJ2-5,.,CASGQGRIGTQYF,TGTGCCAGCGGGCAGGGGAGGATAGGGACCCAGTACTTC
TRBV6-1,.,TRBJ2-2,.,CASSDRTNTGELFF,TGTGCCAGCAGTGACAGGACGAACACCGGGGAGCTGTTTTTT
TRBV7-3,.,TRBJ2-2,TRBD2,CASSLRGGSPPGELFF,TGTGCCAGCAGCTTAAGGGGGGGGAGTCCCCCCGGGGAGCTGTTTTTT
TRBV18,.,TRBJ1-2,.,CASSPPSGLALLYGYTF,TGTGCCAGCTCACCACCGTCGGGGCTAGCCCTACTCTATGGCTACACCTTC
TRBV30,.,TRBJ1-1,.,CAWSVLSGGNTEAFF,TGTGCCTGGAGTGTACTTAGTGGGGGGAACACTGAAGCTTTCTTT
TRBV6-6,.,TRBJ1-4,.,CASSYSVSGRDEKLFF,TGTGCCAGCAGTTACTCGGTATCAGGGAGAGATGAAAAACTGTTTTTT
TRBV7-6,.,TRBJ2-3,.,CASSSGLDTQYF,TGTGCCAGCAGCTCGGGGTTAGATACGCAGTATTTT
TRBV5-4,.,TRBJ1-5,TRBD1,CASSQGGQPQHF,TGTGCCAGCAGCCAGGGGGGACAGCCCCAGCATTTT
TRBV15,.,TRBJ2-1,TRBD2,CATSLAPLTSGHNEQFF,TGTGCCACCAGCCTAGCCCCACTAACTAGCGGTCACAATGAGCAGTTCTTC
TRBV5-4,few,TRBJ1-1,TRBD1,CASGDRDTEAFF,TGTGCCAGCGGGGACAGGGACACTGAAGCTTTCTTT
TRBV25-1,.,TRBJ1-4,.,CASSGQGWEKLFF,TGTGCCAGCAGTGGGCAGGGGTGGGAAAAACTGTTTTTT
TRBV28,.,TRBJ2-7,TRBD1,CASSGQGVHEQYF,TGTGCCAGCAGTGGACAGGGTGTCCACGAGCAGTACTTC
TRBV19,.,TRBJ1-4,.,CASSRGGTNEKLLF,TGTGCCAGTAGTAGGGGGGGGACTAATGAAAAACTGCTTTTT
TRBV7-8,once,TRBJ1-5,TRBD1,CASSLVGTGSNQPQHF,TGTGCCAGCAGCTTAGTAGGGACAGGAAGCAATCAGCCCCAGCATTTT
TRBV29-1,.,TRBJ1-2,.,CSVDSLVYGYTF,TGCAGCGTTGATTCATTAGTTTATGGCTACACCTTC
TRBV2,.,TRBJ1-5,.,CASREVGSNQPQHF,TGTGCCAGCAGAGAGGTTGGCAGCAATCAGCCCCAGCATTTT
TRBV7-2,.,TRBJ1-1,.,CASSLESANTEAFF,TGTGCCAGCAGCTTAGAATCAGCGAACACTGAAGCTTTCTTT
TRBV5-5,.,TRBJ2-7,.,CASSILSRADEQYF,TGTGCCAGCAGCATTTTAAGCAGGGCCGACGAGCAGTACTTC
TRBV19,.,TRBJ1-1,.,CASSIGAETQAFF,TGTGCCAGTAGTATTGGGGCCGAAACTCAAGCTTTCTTT
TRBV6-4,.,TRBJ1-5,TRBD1,CASSPQTGGGKPQHF,TGTGCCAGCAGTCCTCAGACAGGGGGCGGAAAGCCCCAGCATTTT
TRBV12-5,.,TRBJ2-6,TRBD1,CASGPGQGISGANVLTF,TGTGCTAGTGGCCCGGGACAGGGGATCTCTGGGGCCAACGTCCTGACTTTC
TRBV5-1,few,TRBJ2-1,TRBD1,CASRSTAGGNEQFF,TGCGCCAGCAGATCCACCGCAGGGGGCAATGAGCAGTTCTTC
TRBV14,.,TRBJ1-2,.,CASSQDSRGYTF,TGTGCCAGCAGCCAAGATTCCAGAGGCTACACCTTC
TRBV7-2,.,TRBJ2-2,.,CATGGPIGTGELFF,TGTGCCACTGGGGGGCCGATCGGTACCGGGGAGCTGTTTTTT
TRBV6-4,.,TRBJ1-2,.,CASSPAFGGGGYTF,TGTGCCAGCAGTCCGGCGTTCGGCGGGGGAGGCTACACCTTC
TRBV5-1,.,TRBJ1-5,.,CASSLAGQGGQPQHF,TGCGCCAGCAGCTTGGCGGGGCAGGGAGGACAGCCCCAGCATTTT
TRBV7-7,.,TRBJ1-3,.,CASSPEDGNTIYF,TGTGCCAGCAGCCCCGAGGACGGAAACACCATATATTTT
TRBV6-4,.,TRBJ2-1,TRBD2,CASSPKTSGANNEQFF,TGTGCCAGCAGTCCCAAGACTAGCGGGGCCAACAATGAGCAGTTCTTC
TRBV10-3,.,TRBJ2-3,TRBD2,CAISELERGGRTDTQYF,TGTGCCATCAGTGAGTTGGAACGGGGGGGTCGCACAGATACGCAGTATTTT
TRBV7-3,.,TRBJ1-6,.,CASSLTKTSPLHF,TGTGCCAGCAGCTTAACTAAGACCTCACCCCTCCACTTT
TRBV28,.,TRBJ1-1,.,CASSSGRGGGTLKAFF,TGTGCCAGCAGCTCGGGTCGGGGAGGGGGAACACTGAAGGCTTTCTTT
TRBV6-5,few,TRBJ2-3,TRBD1,CASSYRTGDVDTQYF,TGTGCCAGCAGTTACCGGACAGGGGACGTCGATACGCAGTATTTT
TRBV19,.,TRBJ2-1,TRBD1,CASSQGTGYGNEQFF,TGTGCCAGTAGCCAAGGGACAGGGTATGGCAATGAGCAGTTCTTC
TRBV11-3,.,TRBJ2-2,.,CASSLVGGLNTGELFF,TGTGCCAGCAGCTTGGTCGGGGGCCTGAACACCGGGGAGCTGTTTTTT
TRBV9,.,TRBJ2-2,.,CASSDRTNTGELFF,TGTGCCAGCAGCGACCGGACGAACACCGGGGAGCTGTTTTTT
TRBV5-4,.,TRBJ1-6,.,CASRAGLTESPLHF,TGTGCCAGCAGAGCGGGACTGACGGAATCACCCCTCCACTTT
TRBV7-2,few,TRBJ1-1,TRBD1,CASSLTQGGGEAFF,TGTGCCAGCAGCTTAACCCAGGGGGGTGGTGAAGCTTTCTTT
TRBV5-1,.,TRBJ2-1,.,CASSLGLPSTHGNEQFF,TGCGCCAGCAGCTTGGGACTCCCCTCTACCCATGGCAATGAGCAGTTCTTC
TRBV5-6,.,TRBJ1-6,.,CASSLADNSPLHF,TGCGCCAGCAGCTTGGCCGACAATTCACCCCTCCACTTT
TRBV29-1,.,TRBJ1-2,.,CSVPDGYGYTF,TGCAGCGTTCCCGATGGCTATGGCTACACCTTC
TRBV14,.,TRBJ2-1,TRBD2,CASSPMKTSGVYNEQFF,TGTGCCAGCAGCCCCATGAAGACTAGCGGGGTTTACAATGAGCAGTTCTTC
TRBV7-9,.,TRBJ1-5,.,CASSLGQSGQPQHF,TGTGCCAGCAGCTTAGGGCAGTCAGGTCAGCCCCAGCATTTT
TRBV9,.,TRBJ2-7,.,CASSPHLGNEQYF,TGTGCCAGCAGCCCACACCTCGGGAACGAGCAGTACTTC
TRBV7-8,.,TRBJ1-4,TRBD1,CASNRGVNEKLFF,TGTGCCAGCAACAGGGGGGTTAATGAAAAACTGTTTTTT
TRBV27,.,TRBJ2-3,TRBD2,CASNVAGTSTDTQYF,TGTGCCAGCAATGTAGCGGGGACTAGCACAGATACGCAGTATTTT